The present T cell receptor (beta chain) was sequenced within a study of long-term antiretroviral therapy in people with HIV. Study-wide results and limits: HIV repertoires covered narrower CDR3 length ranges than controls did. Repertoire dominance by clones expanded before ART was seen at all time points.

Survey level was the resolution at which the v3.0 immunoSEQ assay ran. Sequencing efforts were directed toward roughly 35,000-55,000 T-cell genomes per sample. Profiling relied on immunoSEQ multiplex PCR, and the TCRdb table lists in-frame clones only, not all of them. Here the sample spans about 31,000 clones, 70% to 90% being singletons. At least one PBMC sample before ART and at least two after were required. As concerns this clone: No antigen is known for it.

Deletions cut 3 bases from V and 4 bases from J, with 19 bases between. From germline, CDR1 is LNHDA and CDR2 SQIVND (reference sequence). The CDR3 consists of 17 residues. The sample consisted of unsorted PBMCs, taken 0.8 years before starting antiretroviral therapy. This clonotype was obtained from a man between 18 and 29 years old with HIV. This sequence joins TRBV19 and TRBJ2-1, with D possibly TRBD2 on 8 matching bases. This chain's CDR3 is CASSIWKGAGGYNEQFF. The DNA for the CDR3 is TGTGCCAGTAGTATTTGGAAGGGGGCGGGGGGATACAATGAGCAGTTCTTC.